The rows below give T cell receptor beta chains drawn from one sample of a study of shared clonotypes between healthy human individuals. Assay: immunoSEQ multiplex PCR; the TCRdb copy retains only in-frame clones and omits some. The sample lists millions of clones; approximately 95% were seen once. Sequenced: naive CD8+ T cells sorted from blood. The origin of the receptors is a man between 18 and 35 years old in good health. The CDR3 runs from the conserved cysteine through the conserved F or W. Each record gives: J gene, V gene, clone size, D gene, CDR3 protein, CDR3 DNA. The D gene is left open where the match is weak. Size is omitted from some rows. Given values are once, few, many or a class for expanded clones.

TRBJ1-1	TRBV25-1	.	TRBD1	CASSSGTANTEAFF	TGTGCCAGCAGTTCCGGGACAGCGAACACTGAAGCTTTCTTT
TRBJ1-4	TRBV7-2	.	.	CASSLRDSNEKLFF	TGTGCCAGCAGCTTACGTGATAGTAATGAAAAACTGTTTTTT
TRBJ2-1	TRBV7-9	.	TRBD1	CASSLVGPGGLNEQFF	TGTGCCAGCAGCTTAGTGGGGCCAGGGGGCTTAAATGAGCAGTTCTTC
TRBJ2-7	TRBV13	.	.	CASSPRLLPYEQYF	TGTGCCAGCAGCCCTCGGCTTTTACCCTACGAGCAGTACTTC
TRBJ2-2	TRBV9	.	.	CASSVVSGLNTGELFF	TGTGCCAGCAGCGTAGTAAGCGGACTAAACACCGGGGAGCTGTTTTTT
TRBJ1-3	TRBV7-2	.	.	CASRNLESGNTIYF	TGTGCCAGCAGAAACCTTGAATCTGGAAACACCATATATTTT
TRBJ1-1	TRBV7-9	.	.	CASSPDGTEAFF	TGTGCCAGCAGCCCTGACGGAACCGAAGCTTTCTTT
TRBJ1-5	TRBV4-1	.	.	CASSQDTQQLNQPQHF	TGCGCCAGCAGCCAAGATACCCAACAGCTCAATCAGCCCCAGCATTTT
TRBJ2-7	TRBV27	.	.	CASSFGTGSSYEQYF	TGTGCCAGCAGTTTTGGGACGGGCAGCTCCTACGAGCAGTACTTC
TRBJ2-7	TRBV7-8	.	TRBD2	CASSLVASGSSYEQYF	TGTGCCAGCAGCTTAGTGGCTAGCGGGAGCTCCTACGAGCAGTACTTC
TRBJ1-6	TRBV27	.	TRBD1	CASSLGTGGRHYNSPLHF	TGTGCCAGCAGTTTAGGGACAGGGGGCCGGCATTATAATTCACCCCTCCACTTT
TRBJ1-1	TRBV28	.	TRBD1	CASSYRGGGEAFF	TGTGCCAGCAGTTACAGGGGCGGGGGTGAAGCTTTCTTT
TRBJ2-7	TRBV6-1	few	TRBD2	CASSTGGPDEQYF	TGTGCCAGCAGTACGGGAGGGCCCGACGAGCAGTACTTC
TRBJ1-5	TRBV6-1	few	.	CASSGYSNQPQHF	TGTGCCAGCAGTGGCTATAGCAATCAGCCCCAGCATTTT
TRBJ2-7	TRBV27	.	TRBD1	CASSRSSGTGEVEQYF	TGTGCCAGCAGTAGAAGCTCCGGGACAGGGGAGGTCGAGCAGTACTTC
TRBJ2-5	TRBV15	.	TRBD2	CATSPRLAVQETQYF	TGTGCCACCAGCCCCCGACTAGCGGTACAAGAGACCCAGTACTTC
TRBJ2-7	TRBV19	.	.	CATPGPYEQYF	TGTGCCACCCCAGGGCCCTACGAGCAGTACTTC
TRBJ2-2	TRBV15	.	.	CATSRGGENTGELFF	TGTGCCACCAGCAGAGGAGGAGAGAACACCGGGGAGCTGTTTTTT
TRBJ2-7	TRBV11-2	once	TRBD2	CASSYRPGLAGEGFYEQYF	TGTGCCAGCAGCTACAGACCGGGACTAGCGGGCGAAGGGTTCTACGAGCAGTACTTC
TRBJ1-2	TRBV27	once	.	CASSPLVRGPSYGYTF	TGTGCCAGCAGTCCCCTTGTGAGGGGCCCGAGCTATGGCTACACCTTC
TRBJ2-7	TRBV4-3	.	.	CASSQEDAGYPYEQYF	TGCGCCAGCAGCCAAGAAGACGCAGGGTATCCCTACGAGCAGTACTTC
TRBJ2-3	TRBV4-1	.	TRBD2	CASKLAGSTDTQYF	TGCGCCAGCAAACTAGCGGGAAGCACAGATACGCAGTATTTT
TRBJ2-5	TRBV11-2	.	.	CASSLYGGGVEETQYF	TGTGCCAGCAGCTTATACGGAGGGGGCGTTGAAGAGACCCAGTACTTC
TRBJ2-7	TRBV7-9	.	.	CASSLGSSGYSYEQYF	TGTGCCAGCAGCTTAGGGAGTAGCGGTTACTCCTACGAGCAGTACTTC
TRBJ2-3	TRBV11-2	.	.	CASSSDTQYF	TGTGCCAGCAGCTCGGATACGCAGTATTTT
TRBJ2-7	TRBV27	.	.	CASSLSPDSSYEQYF	TGTGCCAGCAGTTTATCGCCAGATAGCTCCTACGAGCAGTACTTC
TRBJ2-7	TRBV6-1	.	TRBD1	CASRGTGTYEQYF	TGTGCCAGCAGGGGGACAGGGACCTACGAGCAGTACTTC
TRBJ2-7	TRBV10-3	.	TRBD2	CAISGGTIYEQYF	TGTGCCATCAGTGGGGGGACTATCTACGAGCAGTACTTC
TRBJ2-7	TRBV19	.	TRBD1	CASGQGSLYEQYF	TGTGCCAGTGGACAGGGGTCCCTCTACGAGCAGTACTTC
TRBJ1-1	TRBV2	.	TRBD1	CASRPTGLLMRDRGTAFF	TGTGCCAGCAGGCCTACCGGGCTTCTTATGAGGGACAGGGGAACGGCTTTCTTT
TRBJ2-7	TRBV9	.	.	CASSDGSDYEQYF	TGTGCCAGCAGCGACGGTTCGGACTACGAGCAGTACTTC
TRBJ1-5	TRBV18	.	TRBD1	CASSPQGVNQPQHF	TGTGCCAGCTCACCGCAGGGGGTTAATCAGCCCCAGCATTTT
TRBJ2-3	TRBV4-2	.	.	CASSRTGGYSRTDTQYF	TGTGCCAGCAGCCGGACTGGGGGGTATTCACGCACAGATACGCAGTATTTT
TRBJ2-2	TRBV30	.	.	CAWSPDGGELFF	TGTGCCTGGAGTCCGGACGGCGGGGAGCTGTTTTTT
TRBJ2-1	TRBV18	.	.	CASSPRAAYYNEQFF	TGTGCCAGCTCACCACGTGCAGCTTACTACAATGAGCAGTTCTTC
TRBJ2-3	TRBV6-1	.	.	CASSEGFQDADTQYF	TGTGCCAGCAGTGAAGGTTTCCAGGACGCAGATACGCAGTATTTT
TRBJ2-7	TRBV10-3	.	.	CAISVQDSYEQYF	TGTGCCATCAGCGTTCAGGACTCCTACGAGCAGTACTTC
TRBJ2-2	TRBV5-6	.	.	CASSIYTGELFF	TGTGCCAGCAGCATCTACACCGGGGAGCTGTTTTTT
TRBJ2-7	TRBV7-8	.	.	CASSLEAAGGAYEQYF	TGTGCCAGCAGCTTAGAAGCGGCAGGGGGGGCGTACGAGCAGTACTTC
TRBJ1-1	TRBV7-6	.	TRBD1	CASSPRQGMNTEAFF	TGTGCCAGCAGCCCCCGACAGGGGATGAACACTGAAGCTTTCTTT
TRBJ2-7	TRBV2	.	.	CASSATGSYEQYF	TGTGCCAGCAGTGCTACAGGTTCCTACGAGCAGTACTTC
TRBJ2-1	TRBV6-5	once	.	CASSYGHEQFF	TGTGCCAGCAGTTATGGACATGAGCAGTTCTTC
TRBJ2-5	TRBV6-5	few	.	CASSSTLRGTQYF	TGTGCCAGCAGTTCCACGTTGAGGGGGACCCAGTACTTC
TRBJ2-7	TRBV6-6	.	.	CASSDLVVEQYF	TGTGCCAGCAGTGACTTGGTGGTAGAGCAGTACTTC
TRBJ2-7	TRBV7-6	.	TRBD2	CASSPLAGASYEQYF	TGTGCCAGCAGTCCCCTAGCGGGGGCCTCCTACGAGCAGTACTTC
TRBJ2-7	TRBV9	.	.	CASSLAISGEQYF	TGTGCCAGCAGCCTCGCCATCAGCGGCGAGCAGTACTTC
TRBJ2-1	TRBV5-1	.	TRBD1	CASSSGTGRSYNEQFF	TGCGCCAGCAGCTCTGGGACAGGTCGCTCCTACAATGAGCAGTTCTTC
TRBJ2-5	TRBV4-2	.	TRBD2	CASSQGGGGLDVTQYF	TGTGCCAGCAGCCAAGGAGGCGGGGGGCTTGACGTGACCCAGTACTTC
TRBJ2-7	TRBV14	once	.	CASTHEQYF	TGTGCCAGCACCCACGAGCAGTACTTC
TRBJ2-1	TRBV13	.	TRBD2	CASSTSGTYNEQFF	TGTGCCAGCAGTACTAGCGGAACATACAATGAGCAGTTCTTC
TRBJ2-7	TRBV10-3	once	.	CATQPAGGSYEQYF	TGTGCCACGCAGCCTGCAGGCGGCTCCTACGAGCAGTACTTC
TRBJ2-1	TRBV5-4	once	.	CASSIKYDEQFF	TGTGCCAGCAGTATAAAGTACGATGAGCAGTTCTTC
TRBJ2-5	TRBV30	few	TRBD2	CATSGGGETQYF	TGTGCCACGAGCGGGGGGGGTGAGACCCAGTACTTC
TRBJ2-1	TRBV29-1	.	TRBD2	CSGGYDYRAGRAPYNEQFF	TGCAGCGGGGGATATGACTATAGAGCGGGGCGCGCTCCTTACAATGAGCAGTTCTTC
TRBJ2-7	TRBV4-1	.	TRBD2	CASSQVSGGYEQYF	TGCGCCAGCAGCCAAGTGTCGGGGGGCTACGAGCAGTACTTC